These 20 T cell receptor beta chains originate from one sample sequenced in a study of T-cell memory formation after mild COVID-19. Using its own MiXCR run on the 5' RACE reads, TCRdb lists one record per CDR3 protein. The table lists about 610,000 distinct CDR3 sequences, approximately 15% of them singletons, with roughly 8% in the top ten. The sequencing input was PBMCs or a T cell subset sorted from them (not recorded which). The receptor source for this set is an adult woman who had mild COVID-19 (a few samples of this study predate the infection). Cell type and time point are not known.

This chain uses TRBV20-1 with TRBJ1-6; D gene unclear. V was cut by 6 bases and J by 0 bases, with 9 bases left in between. The CDR3 loop spans 14 amino acids. Germline CDR1 is DFQATT and CDR2 is SNEGSKA (reference sequence). DNA for the CDR3: TGCAGTGCGTACAGTAGCTCCTATAATTCACCCCTCCACTTT. It specifies CSAYSSSYNSPLHF.

This clonotype was detected many times. V gene TRBV29-1 combines with J gene TRBJ1-1; maybe TRBD1 (5 bases). Trimming took 1 base from V and 5 from J, leaving 11 bases between them. Germline V gene sequence: CDR1 SQVTM, CDR2 ANQGSEA. This CDR3 spans 13 amino acids. The chain's CDR3 is CSVEAGGVTEAFF. CDR3 nucleotide sequence: TGCAGCGTTGAAGCCGGAGGGGTGACTGAAGCTTTCTTT.

This clonotype was found a few times. V gene TRBV19 combines with J gene TRBJ2-1; D uncertain. With 3 bases removed from V and 6 bases from J, the gap between germline ends came to 18 bases. Germline V gene lookup returns CDR1 LNHDA and CDR2 SQIVND (reference sequence). The CDR3 runs to 16 residues. CDR3: CASSISYYRGTNEQFF. As DNA, the CDR3 is TGTGCCAGTAGTATCTCCTATTACCGTGGTACCAATGAGCAGTTCTTC.

This clonotype was picked up a small number of times. CDR3 DNA sequence: TGCGCCAGCAGCCTGGGGGGATTAATCTACAATGAGCAGTTCTTC. It translates to CASSLGGLIYNEQFF. The gene calls are TRBV4-1 and TRBJ2-1; perhaps TRBD2 as D (6 bases). CDR3 length: 15 amino acids. V lost 4 bases and J 3 bases, leaving 13 bases between the germline ends. Germline V lookup: CDR1 MGHRA, CDR2 YSYEKL.

This chain joins TRBV4-2 and TRBJ2-2, with TRBD1 matching over 8 bases. Germline V gene data show CDR1 as LGHNA and CDR2 as YNFKEQ. This CDR3 is 17 amino acids long. After removal of 1 base from V and 1 base from J, the junction contained 5 bases not matched to a gene. CDR3 loop: CASSQAAGGENTGELFF. CDR3 nucleotide sequence: TGTGCCAGCAGCCAAGCTGCAGGGGGCGAGAACACCGGGGAGCTGTTTTTT.

The rearrangement uses TRBV5-1 and TRBJ2-7; no clear D. The CDR3 extends over 12 amino acids. The V gene lost 3 bases and the J gene lost 4 bases, with 8 bases spanning the gap. The germline gives CDR1 SGHRS, CDR2 YFSETQ. The CDR3: CASSYDIYEQYF. The CDR3 DNA is TGCGCCAGCAGCTACGACATTTACGAGCAGTACTTC.

In its sample, this clonotype was seen a few times. J is TRBJ1-1 and V is TRBV20-1; a weak D match, TRBD1 (6 bases). CDR1 and CDR2 from the germline V gene are DFQATT and SNEGSKA (reference sequence). The CDR3 has 14 amino acids. V was cut by 3 bases and J by 4 bases, with 15 bases left in between. The DNA for the CDR3 is TGCAGTGCTAGTGCTGGGGGGCCAAGCACTGAAGCTTTCTTT. It is translated as CSASAGGPSTEAFF.

This clonotype turned up a few times. The chain employs TRBV7-9 and TRBJ2-7, with 7 bases fitting TRBD2. CDR1 is SEHNR and CDR2 is FQNEAQ in the germline V gene (reference sequence). V lost 8 bases to trimming and J lost 5 bases; unmatched junction nucleotides: 12. This CDR3 contains 14 residues. CDR3 protein: CASRDSRDYHEQYF. The CDR3 nucleotides read TGTGCCAGCCGAGATTCCCGGGACTATCACGAGCAGTACTTC.

The chain employs TRBV5-1 and TRBJ2-4, with 9 bases fitting TRBD2. The CDR3 sequence is 15 residues long. V shed 5 bases, J shed 5 bases, and the junction held 8 bases outside the gene matches. Germline V gene lookup returns CDR1 SGHRS and CDR2 YFSETQ. The CDR3 DNA reads TGCGCCAGCAGTACCATAGCGGGAGACCAAAACATTCAGTACTTC. This translates into CASSTIAGDQNIQYF.

This rearrangement joins TRBV27 to TRBJ2-2, with a tentative D call TRBD2 (5 bases). In germline, CDR1 is MNHEY, CDR2 SMNVEV (reference sequence). CDR3 length: 15 amino acids. V lost 4 bases, J lost 7 bases, and 16 bases lay in between. CDR3 DNA: TGTGCCAGCAGTTCAGGAGGCCTGGTCCTCGGGGAGCTGTTTTTT. It translates to CASSSGGLVLGELFF.

This clonotype was detected a few times. The chain carries TRBV18 and TRBJ1-1; D remains unclear. Looked up from germline, CDR1 is KGHSH and CDR2 is LQKENI. The CDR3 sequence is 14 residues long. V shed 6 bases and J shed 2 bases, with 13 bases lying between them. The CDR3 DNA is TGTGCCAGCTCCCTCGCACAGATTAACACTGAAGCTTTCTTT. Amino acids: CASSLAQINTEAFF.

In its sample, this clonotype was seen a few times. The chain uses TRBV7-6 and TRBJ1-1; TRBD1 matches 10 bases. V was pared by 4 bases and J by 8 bases, with 7 bases of the junction left unmatched. Looked up from germline, CDR1 is SGHVS and CDR2 is FNYEAQ. This CDR3 spans 14 amino acids. CDR3 amino acids: CASSSPGQGEEAFF. The CDR3 DNA sequence: TGTGCCAGCAGCTCCCCTGGACAGGGGGAAGAAGCTTTCTTT.

This clonotype was counted ten times or more. CDR3 region: CASSLEGANGYTF. CDR3 bases: TGCGCCAGCAGCTTGGAGGGGGCTAATGGCTACACCTTC. J is TRBJ1-2 and V is TRBV5-1; TRBD1 matches at 7 bases. CDR3 length: 13 amino acids. CDR1 and CDR2 from the germline V gene are SGHRS and YFSETQ. The V and J ends lost 0 bases and 6 bases, in that order; junction bases with no gene match: 2. The whole variable domain, filled in from reference TRBV5-1 and TRBJ1-2, reads KAGVTQTPRYLIKTRGQQVTLSCSPISGHRSVSWYQQTPGQGLQFLFEYFSETQRNKGNFPGRFSGRQFSNSRSEMNVSTLELGDSALYLCASSLEGANGYTFGSGTRLTVV.

The V call is TRBV13, the J call TRBJ1-1, with D hard to call. Germline V gene data show CDR1 as PRHDT and CDR2 as FYEKMQ (reference sequence). The CDR3 is made up of 13 amino acids. Trimming cost V 1 base and J 8 bases, with 11 bases left between them. CDR3 in DNA: TGTGCCAGCAGCTTAGTCGGGTGGGCAGAAGCTTTCTTT. Amino acids: CASSLVGWAEAFF.

This clonotype was counted between two and nine times. CDR3 residues: CASSLAGLQGFGTDTQYF. The CDR3 nucleotides read TGTGCCAGCAGCTTGGCGGGGTTACAGGGGTTCGGTACAGATACGCAGTATTTT. V and J are TRBV5-5 and TRBJ2-3, with 7 bases aligning to TRBD1. There are 18 residues in the CDR3. Trimming removed 0 bases from V and 3 bases from J; junction bases left unmatched: 13. CDR1 SGHKS and CDR2 YYEKEE come from the germline V gene (reference sequence).

There are a few counts of this clonotype. V is TRBV7-9 and J is TRBJ2-1; either TRBD1 or TRBD2 may supply D (5 bases each). The CDR3 totals 12 residues. Trimming cost V 4 bases and J 10 bases, with 11 bases left between them. Germline loops: CDR1 SEHNR, CDR2 FQNEAQ (reference sequence). The CDR3 coding sequence is TGTGCCAGCAGCTGGGATCGGGACGAGCAGTTCTTC. Its translation is CASSWDRDEQFF.

This clonotype turned up a few times. The rearrangement uses TRBV11-2 and TRBJ2-3; no definite D call. Germline V gene lookup returns CDR1 SGHAT and CDR2 FQNNGV. The germline V and J ends were trimmed by 7 bases and 6 bases, with 14 bases remaining between them. The CDR3 has 13 residues. This chain's CDR3 is CASTVTMPDTQYF. The CDR3 coding sequence is TGTGCCAGCACCGTTACGATGCCCGATACGCAGTATTTT.

This clonotype appeared many times. The chain couples TRBV12-3 or TRBV12-4 to TRBJ2-7; D ambiguous. V shed 5 bases and J shed 0 bases, with 8 bases lying between them. This CDR3 has 13 residues. The CDR3 coding sequence is TGTGCCAGCAGTCGGACGGTCTCCTACGAGCAGTACTTC. Translating gives CASSRTVSYEQYF.

The chain carries TRBV15 and TRBJ1-2; 8 nucleotides agree with TRBD1. Germline V gene data show CDR1 as LNHNV and CDR2 as YYDKDF (reference sequence). The CDR3 consists of 15 residues. Germline trimming cut 5 bases from V and 1 base from J; bases unmatched to any gene: 6. In DNA, the CDR3 is TGTGCCACCAGCCCGGGACAGGAGATTAACTATGGCTACACCTTC. Translation gives CATSPGQEINYGYTF.

This clonotype was seen only a few times. The chain is built from TRBV6-5 and TRBJ2-6; maybe TRBD1 (6 bases). The CDR3 runs 18 residues. In germline, CDR1 is MNHEY, CDR2 SVGAGI. V shed 5 bases and J shed 0 bases, with 17 bases lying between them. The CDR3 reads CASSPWGRRSSGANVLTF. CDR3 nucleotides: TGTGCCAGCAGTCCCTGGGGGCGTAGGTCCTCTGGGGCCAACGTCCTGACTTTC.